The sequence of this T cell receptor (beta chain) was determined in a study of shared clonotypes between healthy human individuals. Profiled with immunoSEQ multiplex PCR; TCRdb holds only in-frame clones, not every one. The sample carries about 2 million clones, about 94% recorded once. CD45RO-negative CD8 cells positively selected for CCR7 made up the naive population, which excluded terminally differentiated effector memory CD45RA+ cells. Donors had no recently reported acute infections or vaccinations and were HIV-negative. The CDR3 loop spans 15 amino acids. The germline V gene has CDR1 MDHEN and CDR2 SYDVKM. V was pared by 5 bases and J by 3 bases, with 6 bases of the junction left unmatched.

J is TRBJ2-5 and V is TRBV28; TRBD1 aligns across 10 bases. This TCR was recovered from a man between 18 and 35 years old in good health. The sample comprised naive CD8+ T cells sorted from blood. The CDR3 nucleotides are TGTGCCAGCAGTACCCCGGACAGGGGGGAAGAGACCCAGTACTTC. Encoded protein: CASSTPDRGEETQYF.